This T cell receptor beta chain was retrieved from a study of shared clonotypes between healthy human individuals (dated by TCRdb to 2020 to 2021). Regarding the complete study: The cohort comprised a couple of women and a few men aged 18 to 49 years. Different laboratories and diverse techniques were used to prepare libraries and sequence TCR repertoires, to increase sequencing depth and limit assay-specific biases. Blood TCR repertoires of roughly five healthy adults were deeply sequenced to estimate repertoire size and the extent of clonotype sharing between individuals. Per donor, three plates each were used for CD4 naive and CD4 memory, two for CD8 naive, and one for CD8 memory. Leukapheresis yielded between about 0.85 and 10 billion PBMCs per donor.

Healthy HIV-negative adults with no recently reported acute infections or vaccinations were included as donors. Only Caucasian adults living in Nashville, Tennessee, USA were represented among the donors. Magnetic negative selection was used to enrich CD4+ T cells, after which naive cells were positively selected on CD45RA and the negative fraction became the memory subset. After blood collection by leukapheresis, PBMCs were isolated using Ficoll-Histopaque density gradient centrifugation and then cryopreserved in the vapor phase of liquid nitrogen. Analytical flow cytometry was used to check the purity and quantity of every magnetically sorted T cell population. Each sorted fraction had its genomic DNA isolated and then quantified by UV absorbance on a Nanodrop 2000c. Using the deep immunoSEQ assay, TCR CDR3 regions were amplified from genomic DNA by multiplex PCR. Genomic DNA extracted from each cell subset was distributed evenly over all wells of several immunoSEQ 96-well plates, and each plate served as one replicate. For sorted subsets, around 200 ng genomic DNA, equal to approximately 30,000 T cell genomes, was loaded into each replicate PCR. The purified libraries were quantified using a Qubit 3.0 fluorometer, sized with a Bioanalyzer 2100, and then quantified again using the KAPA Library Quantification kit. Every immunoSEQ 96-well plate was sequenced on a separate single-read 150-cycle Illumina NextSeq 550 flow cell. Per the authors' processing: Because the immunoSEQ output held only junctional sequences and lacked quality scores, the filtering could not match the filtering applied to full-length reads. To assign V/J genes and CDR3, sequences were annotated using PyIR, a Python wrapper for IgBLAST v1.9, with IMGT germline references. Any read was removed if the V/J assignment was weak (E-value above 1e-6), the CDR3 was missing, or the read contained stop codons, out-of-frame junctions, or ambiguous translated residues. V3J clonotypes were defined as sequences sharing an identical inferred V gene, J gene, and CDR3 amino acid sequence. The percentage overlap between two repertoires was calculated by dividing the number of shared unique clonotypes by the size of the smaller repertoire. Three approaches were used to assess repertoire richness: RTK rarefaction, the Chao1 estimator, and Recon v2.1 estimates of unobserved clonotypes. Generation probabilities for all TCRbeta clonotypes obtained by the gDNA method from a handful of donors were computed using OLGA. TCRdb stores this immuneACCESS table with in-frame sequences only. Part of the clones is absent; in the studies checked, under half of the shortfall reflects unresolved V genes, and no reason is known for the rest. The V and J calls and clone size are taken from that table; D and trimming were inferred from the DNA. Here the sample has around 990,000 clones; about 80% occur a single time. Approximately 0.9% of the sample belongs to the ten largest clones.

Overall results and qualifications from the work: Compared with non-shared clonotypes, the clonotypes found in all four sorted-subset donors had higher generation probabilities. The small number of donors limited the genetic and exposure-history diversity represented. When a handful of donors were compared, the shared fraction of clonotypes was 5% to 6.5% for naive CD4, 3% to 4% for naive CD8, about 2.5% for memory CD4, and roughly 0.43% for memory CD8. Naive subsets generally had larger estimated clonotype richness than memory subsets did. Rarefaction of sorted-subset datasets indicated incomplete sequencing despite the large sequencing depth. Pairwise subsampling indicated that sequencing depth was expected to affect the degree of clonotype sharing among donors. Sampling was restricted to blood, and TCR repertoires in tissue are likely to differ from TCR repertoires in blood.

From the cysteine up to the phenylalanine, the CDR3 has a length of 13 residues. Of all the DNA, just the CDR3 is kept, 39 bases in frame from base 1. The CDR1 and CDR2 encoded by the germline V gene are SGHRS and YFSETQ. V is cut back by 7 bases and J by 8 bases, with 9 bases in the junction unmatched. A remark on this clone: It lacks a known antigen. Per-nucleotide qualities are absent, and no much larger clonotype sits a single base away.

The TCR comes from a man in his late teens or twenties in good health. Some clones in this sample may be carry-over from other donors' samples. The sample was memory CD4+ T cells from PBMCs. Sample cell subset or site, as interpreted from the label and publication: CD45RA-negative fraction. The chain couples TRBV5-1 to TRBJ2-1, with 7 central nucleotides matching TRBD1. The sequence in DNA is TGCGCCAGCGCAGGGCAGGGGGACGATGAGCAGTTCTTC. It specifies CASAGQGDDEQFF.